One T cell receptor beta chain is described in this entry. Sequencing was performed with immunoSEQ multiplex PCR; in TCRdb, only in-frame clones are kept and a portion is missing. The sample shows tens of thousands of clones, about 90% of them seen only once. These data are taken from a study of blood T cell dynamics during melanoma immunotherapy. The time point here: pre-treatment baseline. No patient had earlier systemic cancer treatment, concurrent immunosuppressants, or another active cancer. The CDR3 is 15 amino acids. The germline CDR1 and CDR2 sequences are SEHNR and FQNEAQ (reference sequence). V dropped 5 bases and J dropped 5 bases, with 16 bases sitting between them.

The specimen comprised blood, sampled from a patient treated with checkpoint blockade. This clonotype was obtained from a human donor with melanoma. The chain couples TRBV7-9 to TRBJ2-1, with a possible D match to TRBD2 (7 bases). In nucleotides, the CDR3 is TGTGCCAGCAGCCGGACTAGGGGGTTAGACAATGAGCAGTTCTTC. Translated: CASSRTRGLDNEQFF. The variable domain in full, completed from reference TRBV7-9 and TRBJ2-1, reads DTGVSQNPRHKITKRGQNVTFRCDPISEHNRLYWYRQTLGQGPEFLTYFQNEAQLEKSRLLSDRFSAERPKGSFSTLEIQRTEQGDSAMYLCASSRTRGLDNEQFFGPGTRLTVL.